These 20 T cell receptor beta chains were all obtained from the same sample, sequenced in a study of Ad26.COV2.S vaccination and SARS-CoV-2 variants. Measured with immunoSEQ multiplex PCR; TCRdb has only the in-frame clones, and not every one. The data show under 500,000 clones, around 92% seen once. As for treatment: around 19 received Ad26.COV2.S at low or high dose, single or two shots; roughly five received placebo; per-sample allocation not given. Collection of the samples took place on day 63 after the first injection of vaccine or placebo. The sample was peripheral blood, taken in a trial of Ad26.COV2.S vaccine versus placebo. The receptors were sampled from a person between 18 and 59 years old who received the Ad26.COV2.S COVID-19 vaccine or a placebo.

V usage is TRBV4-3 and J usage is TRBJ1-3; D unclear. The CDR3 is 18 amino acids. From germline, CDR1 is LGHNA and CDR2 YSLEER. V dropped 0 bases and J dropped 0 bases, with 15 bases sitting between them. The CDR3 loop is CASSQDIRRASSGNTIYF. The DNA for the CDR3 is TGCGCCAGCAGCCAAGATATCCGTAGGGCCAGCTCTGGAAACACCATATATTTT.

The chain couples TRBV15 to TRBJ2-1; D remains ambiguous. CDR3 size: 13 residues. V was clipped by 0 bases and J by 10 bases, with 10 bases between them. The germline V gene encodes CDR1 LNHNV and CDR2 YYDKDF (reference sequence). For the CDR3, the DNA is TGTGCCACCAGCAGAGATCCGGTTTTCGAGCAGTTCTTC. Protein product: CATSRDPVFEQFF.

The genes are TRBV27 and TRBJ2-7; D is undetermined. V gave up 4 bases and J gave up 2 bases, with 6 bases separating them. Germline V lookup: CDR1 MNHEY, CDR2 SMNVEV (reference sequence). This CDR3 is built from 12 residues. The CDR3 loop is CASSSPAYEQYF. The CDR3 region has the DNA TGTGCCAGCAGTTCCCCCGCCTACGAGCAGTACTTC.

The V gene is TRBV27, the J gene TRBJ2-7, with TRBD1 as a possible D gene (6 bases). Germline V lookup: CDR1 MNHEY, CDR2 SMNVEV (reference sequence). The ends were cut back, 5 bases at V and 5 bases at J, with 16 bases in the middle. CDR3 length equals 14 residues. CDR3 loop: CASSPDRKGNEQYF. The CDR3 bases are TGTGCCAGCAGTCCCGACAGGAAGGGAAACGAGCAGTACTTC.

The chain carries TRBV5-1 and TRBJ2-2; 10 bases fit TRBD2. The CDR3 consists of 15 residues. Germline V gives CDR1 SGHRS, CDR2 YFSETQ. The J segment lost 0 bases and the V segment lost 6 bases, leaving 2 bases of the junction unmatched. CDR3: CASTSGGANTGELFF. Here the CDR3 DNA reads TGCGCCAGCACTAGCGGGGGAGCGAACACCGGGGAGCTGTTTTTT.

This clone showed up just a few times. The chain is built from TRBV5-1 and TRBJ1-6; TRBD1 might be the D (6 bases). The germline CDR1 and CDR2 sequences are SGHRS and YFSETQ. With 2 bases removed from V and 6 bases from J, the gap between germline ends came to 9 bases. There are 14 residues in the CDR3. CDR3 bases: TGCGCCAGCAGCTTTATACAGGGTAATTCACCCCTCCACTTT. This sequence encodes CASSFIQGNSPLHF.

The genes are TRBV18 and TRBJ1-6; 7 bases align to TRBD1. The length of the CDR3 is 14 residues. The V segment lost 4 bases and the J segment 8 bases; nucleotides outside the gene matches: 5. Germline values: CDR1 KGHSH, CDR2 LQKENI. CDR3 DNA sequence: TGTGCCAGCTCACGGGACAGCAACGATTCACCCCTCCACTTT. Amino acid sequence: CASSRDSNDSPLHF.

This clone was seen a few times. The CDR3 bases are TGTGCCATCACCGAAGGGAACTATGGCTACACCTTC. Its protein is CAITEGNYGYTF. The gene calls are TRBV10-3 and TRBJ1-2; D unclear. Germline loops: CDR1 ENHRY, CDR2 SYGVKD. V was shortened by 7 bases and J by 2 bases, with 8 bases between the two germline ends. This CDR3 has 12 amino acids.

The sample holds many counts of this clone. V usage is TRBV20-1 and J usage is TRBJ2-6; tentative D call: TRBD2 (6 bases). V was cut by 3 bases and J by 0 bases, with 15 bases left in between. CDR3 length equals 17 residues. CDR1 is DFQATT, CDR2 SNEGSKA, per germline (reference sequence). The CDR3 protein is CSASSGDSFSGANVLTF. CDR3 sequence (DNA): TGCAGTGCTAGTTCGGGGGATTCCTTCTCTGGGGCCAACGTCCTGACTTTC.

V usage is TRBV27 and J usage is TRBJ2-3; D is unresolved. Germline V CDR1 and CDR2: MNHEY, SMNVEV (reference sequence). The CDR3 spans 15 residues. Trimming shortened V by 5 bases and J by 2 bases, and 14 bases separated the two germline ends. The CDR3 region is CASSPLVGSTDTQYF. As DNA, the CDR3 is TGTGCCAGCAGTCCGCTCGTTGGATCCACAGATACGCAGTATTTT.

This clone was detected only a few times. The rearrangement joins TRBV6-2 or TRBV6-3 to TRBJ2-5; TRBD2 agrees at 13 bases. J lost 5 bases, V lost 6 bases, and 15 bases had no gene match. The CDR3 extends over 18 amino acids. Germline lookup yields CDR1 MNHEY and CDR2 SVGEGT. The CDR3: CASSTGTSGDPTGETQYF. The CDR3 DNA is TGTGCCAGCAGCACCGGGACTAGCGGGGACCCAACGGGGGAGACCCAGTACTTC.

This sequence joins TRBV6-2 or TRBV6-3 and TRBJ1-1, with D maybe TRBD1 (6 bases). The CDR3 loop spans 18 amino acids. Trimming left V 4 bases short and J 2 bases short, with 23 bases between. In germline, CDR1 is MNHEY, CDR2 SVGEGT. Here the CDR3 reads CASSSGLGGLWENTEAFF. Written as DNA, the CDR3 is TGTGCCAGCAGTTCCGGGCTTGGGGGGCTCTGGGAAAACACTGAAGCTTTCTTT.

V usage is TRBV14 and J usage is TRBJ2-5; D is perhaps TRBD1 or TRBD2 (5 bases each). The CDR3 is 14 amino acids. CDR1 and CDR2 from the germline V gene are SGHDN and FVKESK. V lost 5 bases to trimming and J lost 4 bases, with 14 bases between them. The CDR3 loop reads CASSGTWARETQYF. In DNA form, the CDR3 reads TGTGCCAGCAGCGGGACCTGGGCCCGAGAGACCCAGTACTTC.

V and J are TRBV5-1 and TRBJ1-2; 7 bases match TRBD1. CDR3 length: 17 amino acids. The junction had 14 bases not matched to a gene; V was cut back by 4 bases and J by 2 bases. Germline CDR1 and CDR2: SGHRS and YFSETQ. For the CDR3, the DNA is TGCGCCAGCAGCGTTGGTCCGGGACAGAGCTCCAACTATGGCTACACCTTC. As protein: CASSVGPGQSSNYGYTF.

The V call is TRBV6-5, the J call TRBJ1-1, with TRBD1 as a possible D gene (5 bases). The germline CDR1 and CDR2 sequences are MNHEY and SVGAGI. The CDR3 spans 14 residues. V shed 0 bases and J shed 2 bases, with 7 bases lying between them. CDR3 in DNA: TGTGCCAGCAGTTACTCACAGGAAAACACTGAAGCTTTCTTT. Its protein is CASSYSQENTEAFF.

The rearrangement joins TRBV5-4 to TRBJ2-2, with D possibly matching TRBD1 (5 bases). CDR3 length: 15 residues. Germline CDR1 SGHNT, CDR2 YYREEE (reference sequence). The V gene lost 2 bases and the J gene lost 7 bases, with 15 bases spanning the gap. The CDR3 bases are TGTGCCAGCAGCTTAAGACAGACTGGTGGCGGGGAGCTGTTTTTT. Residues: CASSLRQTGGGELFF. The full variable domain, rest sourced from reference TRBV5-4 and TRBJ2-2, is ETGVTQSPTHLIKTRGQQVTLRCSSQSGHNTVSWYQQALGQGPQFIFQYYREEENGRGNFPPRFSGLQFPNYSSELNVNALELDDSALYLCASSLRQTGGGELFFGEGSRLTVL.

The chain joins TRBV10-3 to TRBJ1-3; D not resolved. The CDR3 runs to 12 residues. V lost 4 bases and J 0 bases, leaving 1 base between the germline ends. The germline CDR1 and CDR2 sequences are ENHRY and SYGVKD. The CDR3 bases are TGTGCCATCAGTGTCTCTGGAAACACCATATATTTT. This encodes CAISVSGNTIYF.

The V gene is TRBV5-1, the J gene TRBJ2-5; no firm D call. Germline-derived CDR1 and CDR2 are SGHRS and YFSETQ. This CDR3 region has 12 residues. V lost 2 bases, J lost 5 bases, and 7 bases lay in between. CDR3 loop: CASSFNTETQYF. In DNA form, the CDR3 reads TGCGCCAGCAGCTTCAACACGGAGACCCAGTACTTC.

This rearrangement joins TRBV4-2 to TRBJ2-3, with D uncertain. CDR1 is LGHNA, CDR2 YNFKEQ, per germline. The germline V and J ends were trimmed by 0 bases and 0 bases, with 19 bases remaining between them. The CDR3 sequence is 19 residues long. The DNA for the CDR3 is TGTGCCAGCAGCCAAGATCAAGGGCTTACTCCAGCTAGCACAGATACGCAGTATTTT. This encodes CASSQDQGLTPASTDTQYF.

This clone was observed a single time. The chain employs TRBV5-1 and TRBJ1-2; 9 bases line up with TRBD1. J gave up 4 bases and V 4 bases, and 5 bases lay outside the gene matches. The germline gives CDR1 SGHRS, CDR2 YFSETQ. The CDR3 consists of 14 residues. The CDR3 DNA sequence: TGCGCCAGCAGCCACGGACAGGGGAGCTATGGCTACACCTTC. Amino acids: CASSHGQGSYGYTF.